This T cell receptor beta chain was profiled in a study of cytomegalovirus exposure and HLA in healthy donors. Study-level information: Of all 400 or so donors who were genotyped, roughly 85% belonged to the Caucasian-associated ancestry cluster.

CDR3 size: 15 residues. The V gene's germline CDR1 is SGHRS and CDR2 YFSETQ. PCR amplification relied on 60 Vbeta primers (plus 13 Jbeta primers). Method: immunoSEQ multiplex PCR; TCRdb's copy keeps in-frame clones and lacks some. This table holds approximately 180,000 clones, 81% found once. Notes on the study in general: Most sequenced TCRs were rare (though some public TCRs occurred in many donors).

Details on this clone: Its matching antigen is unknown. The junction departs from the called germline gene at one end, perhaps through a read error.

This clonotype originated in a woman under 40 in good health and CMV-seronegative. The specimen was PBMCs. The chain is built from TRBV5-1 and TRBJ2-5; 12 nucleotides agree with TRBD2. The CDR3 region has the DNA TGCGCCAGCAGGTCTAGCGGGGGGGGCCAAGAGGCCCAGTACTTC. This encodes CASRSSGGGQEAQYF.